One sample yielded the 13 T cell receptor beta chains listed below, sequenced in a study of Graves' ophthalmopathy and Graves' hyperthyroidism. The authors amplified TCR beta CDR3 regions, and they did so from RNA transcripts for repertoire sequencing. First-round RT-PCR relied on HTBI primers, and a second-round multiplex PCR came next. TCRdb reprocessed the multiplex PCR reads via MiXCR and lists one record per CDR3 protein. The sample records 350,000 to 450,000 distinct CDR3 sequences, roughly 21% being singletons. Source material: peripheral blood. These receptors came from a woman aged 18 to 35 with stable Graves' hyperthyroidism.

The chain recombines TRBV12-3 or TRBV12-4 with TRBJ2-5; D remains unclear. Between the trimmed V and J ends, which lost 3 bases and 2 bases, there was a span of 16 bases. This CDR3 contains 16 residues. CDR3 DNA: TGTGCCAGCAGTTTCGGGTCTCCGTCTAGTCAAGAGACCCAGTACTTC. The encoded protein is CASSFGSPSSQETQYF.

This clonotype was counted at least ten times. V and J are TRBV7-9 and TRBJ2-4, with 8 nucleotides matching TRBD1. The CDR3 length is 16 residues. Germline V lookup: CDR1 SEHNR, CDR2 FQNEAQ (reference sequence). V trimming: 5 bases; J trimming: 4 bases; junction bases outside the gene matches: 10. The CDR3 loop reads CASSPHTGQAKNIQYF. In DNA form, the CDR3 reads TGTGCCAGCAGCCCGCACACGGGACAGGCAAAAAACATTCAGTACTTC. Filled out from reference TRBV7-9 and TRBJ2-4, the complete variable domain reads DTGVSQNPRHKITKRGQNVTFRCDPISEHNRLYWYRQTLGQGPEFLTYFQNEAQLEKSRLLSDRFSAERPKGSFSTLEIQRTEQGDSAMYLCASSPHTGQAKNIQYFGAGTRLSVL.

This clonotype was observed a few times. The gene calls are TRBV7-8 and TRBJ1-3; 8 bases match TRBD1. CDR3 length: 16 amino acids. The germline CDR1 and CDR2 sequences are SGHVS and FQNEAQ. V shed 5 bases and J 1 base; nucleotides not matched to a gene: 7. In DNA form, the CDR3 reads TGTGCCAGCAGCCCTTTAGGGACAGGATCTGGAAACACCATATATTTT. Its protein product is CASSPLGTGSGNTIYF.

The sample holds a few counts of this clonotype. The chain combines TRBV12-3 or TRBV12-4 with TRBJ2-2; weak D call: TRBD2 (5 bases). This CDR3 region has 15 residues. V lost 5 bases and J 4 bases, leaving 14 bases between the germline ends. The CDR3 protein is CASSLQSGVTGELFF. The CDR3 DNA reads as TGTGCCAGCAGTCTACAAAGCGGAGTCACCGGGGAGCTGTTTTTT.

This clonotype was counted at least ten times. This rearrangement joins TRBV3-1 to TRBJ1-1, with D uncertain. CDR3 length: 14 residues. Trimming took off 2 bases at V and 1 base at J, with 8 bases between the two ends. Germline-derived CDR1 and CDR2 are LGHDT and YNNKEL (reference sequence). CDR3: CASSQRGRNTEAFF. CDR3 in DNA: TGTGCCAGCAGCCAAAGAGGCAGGAACACTGAAGCTTTCTTT. Supplemented by reference TRBV3-1 and TRBJ1-1, the full variable domain reads DTAVSQTPKYLVTQMGNDKSIKCEQNLGHDTMYWYKQDSKKFLKIMFSYNNKELIINETVPNRFSPKSPDKAHLNLHINSLELGDSAVYFCASSQRGRNTEAFFGQGTRLTVV.

This clonotype has ten or more counts. V gene TRBV20-1 combines with J gene TRBJ2-7; 7 bases are shared with TRBD2. With 8 bases clipped from V and 2 bases from J, the junction kept 6 bases outside the gene matches. The CDR3 length is 12 residues. CDR1 is DFQATT, CDR2 SNEGSKA, per germline (reference sequence). DNA for the CDR3: TGCAGTCTTCGGACTAGAGCCTACGAGCAGTACTTC. Amino acids: CSLRTRAYEQYF.

On this clonotype: An end of the junction differs from the germline gene, which may be a read error. The CDR3 region has the DNA TGCAGTGCTAGCCGCTTAGGGCTTCAGCCCCCGCATTTT. Protein sequence: CSASRLGLQPPHF. The V call is TRBV20-1, the J call TRBJ1-5; no firm D call. The CDR3 consists of 13 residues. Germline assignment: CDR1 DFQATT and CDR2 SNEGSKA (reference sequence).

This clonotype occurred many times. This chain connects TRBV15 to TRBJ1-5; 9 bases are a match to TRBD1. Germline V gene sequence: CDR1 LNHNV, CDR2 YYDKDF (reference sequence). The CDR3 has 16 amino acids. V dropped 0 bases and J dropped 2; count of bases not matched to a gene: 2. The CDR3 nucleotides are TGTGCCACCAGCAGAGACCGACAGGGGGGCAATCAGCCCCAGCATTTT. It specifies CATSRDRQGGNQPQHF.

This clonotype was detected ten times or more. The chain is built from TRBV28 and TRBJ2-5, with 7 bases identical to TRBD2. The CDR3 runs to 15 residues. Losses at the gene ends were 5 bases for V and 1 base for J; bases not matched to a gene: 7. Looked up from germline, CDR1 is MDHEN and CDR2 is SYDVKM. CDR3 nucleotides: TGTGCCAGCAGTCTCCCGTCTAGCGGCCAAGAGACCCAGTACTTC. This sequence encodes CASSLPSSGQETQYF.

This clonotype was found many times. The CDR3 DNA reads TGTGCCAGCACTCTGATCGGGCAGGGGGCAAGAGAGACCCAGTACTTC. It encodes CASTLIGQGARETQYF. The gene calls are TRBV7-9 and TRBJ2-5; 8 bases are shared with TRBD1. The germline gives CDR1 SEHNR, CDR2 FQNEAQ (reference sequence). The CDR3 has 16 amino acids. Germline trimming cut 7 bases from V and 4 bases from J; bases unmatched to any gene: 14.

The gene calls are TRBV6-1 and TRBJ1-1; D is ambiguous. The CDR3 is made up of 13 amino acids. Germline V CDR1 and CDR2: MNHNS, SASEGT. The germline V and J ends were trimmed by 5 bases and 4 bases, with 11 bases remaining between them. This CDR3 reads CASSRREVTEAFF. In DNA, the CDR3 is TGTGCCAGCAGTCGCCGGGAGGTCACTGAAGCTTTCTTT.

Comments on this clonotype: The CDR3 end shows no conserved phenylalanine or tryptophan, and so a read error is likely. The chain employs TRBV6-5 and TRBJ1-2; no definite D call. CDR1 and CDR2 from the germline V gene are MNHEY and SVGAGI. The CDR3 has 13 residues. The V and J ends lost 3 bases and 3 bases respectively, with 8 bases between them. CDR3 sequence (DNA): TGTGCCAGCAGTTATGGTATCTACTATGGCTACACCCTC. Its protein is CASSYGIYYGYTL.

This clonotype was recorded many times. V gene TRBV20-1 combines with J gene TRBJ2-7; no reliable D call. CDR3 size: 16 residues. Trimming removed 3 bases at V and 3 bases at J, with 21 bases between. Germline values: CDR1 DFQATT, CDR2 SNEGSKA (reference sequence). The CDR3 nucleotides are TGCAGTGCTAGTTTGGGTAAAACCCGAACTCTCTACGAGCAGTACTTC. This codes for CSASLGKTRTLYEQYF.